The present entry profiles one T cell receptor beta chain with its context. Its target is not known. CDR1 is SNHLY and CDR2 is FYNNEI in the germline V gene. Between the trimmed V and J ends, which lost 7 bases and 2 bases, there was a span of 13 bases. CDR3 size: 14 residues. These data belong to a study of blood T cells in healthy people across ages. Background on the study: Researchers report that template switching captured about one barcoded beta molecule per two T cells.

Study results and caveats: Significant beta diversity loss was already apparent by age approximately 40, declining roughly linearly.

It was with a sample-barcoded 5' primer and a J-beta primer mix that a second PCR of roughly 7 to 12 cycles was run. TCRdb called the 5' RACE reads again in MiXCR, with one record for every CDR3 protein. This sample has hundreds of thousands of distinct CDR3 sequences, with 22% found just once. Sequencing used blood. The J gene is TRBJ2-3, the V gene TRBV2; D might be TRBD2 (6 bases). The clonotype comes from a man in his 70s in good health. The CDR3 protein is CASTRDWNTDTQYF. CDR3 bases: TGTGCCAGCACTAGGGACTGGAACACAGATACGCAGTATTTT.